These 17 T cell receptor beta chains share one sample of origin, sequenced in a study of T cell repertoires in cytomegalovirus infection. TCRdb independently ran MiXCR on the reads; one entry per CDR3 protein. The sample yields a few hundred thousand distinct CDR3 sequences, around 18% seen once. Source material: PBMCs. All receptors come from a human donor in good health (CMV status not recorded). Some clones in this sample may be carry-over from other donors' samples.

The CDR3 DNA follows: TGTGCCAGCAGCTTAGCGGCAGACATCCGAGAGACCCAGTACTTC. Its protein product is CASSLAADIRETQYF. The chain combines TRBV7-9 with TRBJ2-5; D not certain. Germline CDR1 SEHNR, CDR2 FQNEAQ (reference sequence). The CDR3 spans 15 residues. The V and J ends lost 0 bases and 4 bases respectively, with 12 bases between them.

The chain is built from TRBV7-8 and TRBJ1-5, with D unclear. Trimming shortened V by 2 bases and J by 0 bases, and 11 bases separated the two germline ends. Germline CDR1 and CDR2: SGHVS and FQNEAQ. The CDR3 runs to 16 residues. CDR3 coding DNA: TGTGCCAGCAGCTTATTTAACAGCAATAGCAATCAGCCCCAGCATTTT. It codes for CASSLFNSNSNQPQHF.

This clonotype was counted between two and nine times. The rearrangement links TRBV11-3 to TRBJ2-2, with D hard to call. This CDR3 has 14 residues. Germline V lookup: CDR1 SGHNT, CDR2 YENEEA. V lost 6 bases, J lost 1 base, and 9 bases lay in between. CDR3 sequence (DNA): TGTGCCAGCAGTTTAACACAGAACACCGGGGAGCTGTTTTTT. Its protein is CASSLTQNTGELFF.

This chain links TRBV10-3 with TRBJ2-7; 10 positions agree with TRBD2. The CDR3 spans 13 residues. Losses at the gene ends were 7 bases for V and 6 bases for J; bases not matched to a gene: 6. Germline V lookup: CDR1 ENHRY, CDR2 SYGVKD. The CDR3 protein is CAITSLAGVEQYF. The CDR3 DNA follows: TGTGCCATCACCTCTCTAGCGGGAGTCGAGCAGTACTTC.

The V and J genes are TRBV29-1 and TRBJ1-5; D remains ambiguous. Germline CDR1 and CDR2: SQVTM and ANQGSEA. The CDR3 loop spans 14 amino acids. Between the trimmed V and J ends, which lost 5 bases and 0 bases, there was a span of 11 bases. The CDR3 reads CSVNTGNSNQPQHF. DNA for the CDR3: TGCAGCGTTAACACTGGGAATAGCAATCAGCCCCAGCATTTT.

Remarks on this clonotype: Its ends do not fully match the called genes, so a read error is possible. The chain joins TRBV7-8 to TRBJ2-1; possible D gene TRBD2, 6 bases. This CDR3 has 16 residues. CDR1 and CDR2 (germline): SGHVS, FQNEAQ. CDR3 in amino acids: CASSLALRDHNNEQFF. In DNA, the CDR3 is TGTGCCAGCAGCTTAGCGCTGCGGGACCATAACAATGAGCAGTTTTTC. Full variable domain (missing parts from reference TRBV7-8 and TRBJ2-1): GAGVSQSPRYKVAKRGQDVALRCDPISGHVSLFWYQQALGQGPEFLTYFQNEAQLDKSGLPSDRFFAERPEGSVSTLKIQRTQQEDSAVYLCASSLALRDHNNEQFFGPGTRLTVL.

Ten or more counts support this clonotype. The chain joins TRBV7-9 to TRBJ2-5, with no clear D. V lost 10 bases, J lost 0 bases, and 9 bases lay in between. This CDR3 contains 12 residues. Germline V lookup: CDR1 SEHNR, CDR2 FQNEAQ (reference sequence). CDR3 bases: TGTGCCACAGGACGAGACCAAGAGACCCAGTACTTC. This codes for CATGRDQETQYF.

This clonotype was counted at least ten times. The chain is built from TRBV7-9 and TRBJ2-7; no reliable D call. V was cut by 0 bases and J by 5 bases, with 20 bases left in between. Germline V CDR1 and CDR2: SEHNR, FQNEAQ (reference sequence). The CDR3 sequence is 17 residues long. For the CDR3, the DNA is TGTGCCAGCAGCTTAGCGCTAAATGAAGGGATCAGCCACGAGCAGTACTTC. Translating it yields CASSLALNEGISHEQYF.

Points on this clonotype: A much larger clone is a single base away; this may be a read error. This chain joins TRBV7-2 and TRBJ2-5; the match to TRBD2 covers 16 bases. CDR1 is SGHTA and CDR2 is FQGNSA in the germline V gene. V shed 6 bases and J 7 bases; nucleotides not matched to a gene: 17. The CDR3 extends over 19 amino acids. CDR3 protein: CASSLPGLAGGHTKVTQYF. In nucleotides, the CDR3 is TGTGCCAGCAGTTTACCGGGACTAGCGGGGGGGCACACGAAAGTGACCCAGTACTTC.

CDR3 bases: TGTGCCAGCAGCTTGGGGGTTTTGAGCGAGCAGTACTTC. Translating it yields CASSLGVLSEQYF. This chain joins TRBV7-2 and TRBJ2-7; D may be TRBD1 or TRBD2 (5 bases each). This CDR3 has 13 amino acids. Germline V lookup: CDR1 SGHTA, CDR2 FQGNSA. V lost 3 bases and J 6 bases, leaving 12 bases between the germline ends.

Many counts were recorded for this clonotype. CDR3 DNA: TGCGCCAGCAGCCAAGATCAAGCCACGATTAAGGGAGAGGACACTGAAGCTTTCTTT. It translates to CASSQDQATIKGEDTEAFF. V usage is TRBV4-3 and J usage is TRBJ1-1; D is unresolved. Trimming left V 0 bases short and J 3 bases short, with 23 bases between. Germline assignment: CDR1 LGHNA and CDR2 YSLEER. The CDR3 is 19 amino acids.

In its sample, this clonotype was seen a few times. V and J are TRBV12-3 or TRBV12-4 and TRBJ2-1; 12 bases map to TRBD2. The ends lost 8 bases at V and 7 bases at J; junction bases unmatched: 6. The CDR3 is 14 residues long. CDR3 DNA sequence: TGTGCCAGCTCCGGACTAGCGGGACTAAATGAGCAGTTCTTC. This translates into CASSGLAGLNEQFF.

V gene TRBV2 combines with J gene TRBJ1-1, with D unresolved. The CDR3 runs 13 residues. The V gene's germline CDR1 is SNHLY and CDR2 FYNNEI. The V gene lost 4 bases and the J gene lost 1 base, with 7 bases spanning the gap. The CDR3 nucleotides read TGTGCCAGCAGTGGGGATTGGAACACTGAAGCTTTCTTT. As protein: CASSGDWNTEAFF.

This clonotype has ten or more counts. The CDR3 coding sequence is TGTGCCAGCAGCGCGGGACTAGCATACGAGCAGTACTTC. Translating gives CASSAGLAYEQYF. The chain recombines TRBV7-8 with TRBJ2-7, with 9 positions matching TRBD2. Germline V CDR1 and CDR2: SGHVS, FQNEAQ. This CDR3 comprises 13 residues. Trimming took 5 bases from V and 4 from J; bases not matched to a gene: 3.

There are many counts of this clonotype. V is TRBV6-2 or TRBV6-3 and J is TRBJ2-1, with a tentative D call TRBD2 (6 bases). From germline, CDR1 is MNHEY and CDR2 SVGEGT. V lost 6 bases and J lost 8, with 23 bases in between. This CDR3 spans 16 amino acids. The chain's CDR3 is CASSPNYGTLVYEQFF. The CDR3 coding sequence is TGTGCCAGCAGCCCCAATTATGGGACTTTAGTATATGAGCAGTTCTTC.

The rearrangement links TRBV28 to TRBJ1-4; maybe TRBD1 (6 bases). V lost 3 bases and J 8 bases, leaving 16 bases between the germline ends. Germline V CDR1 and CDR2: MDHEN, SYDVKM. The CDR3 runs to 15 residues. The CDR3 region is CASSFPQGGGEKLFF. DNA of the CDR3: TGTGCCAGCAGTTTCCCACAGGGAGGAGGGGAAAAACTGTTTTTT. Looking up the rest from reference TRBV28 and TRBJ1-4 gives the full variable domain: DVKVTQSSRYLVKRTGEKVFLECVQDMDHENMFWYRQDPGLGLRLIYFSYDVKMKEKGDIPEGYSVSREKKERFSLILESASTNQTSMYLCASSFPQGGGEKLFFGSGTQLSVL.

CDR3 protein: CSASMRAQETQYF. CDR3 DNA sequence: TGCAGTGCTAGTATGCGGGCCCAAGAGACCCAGTACTTC. The chain links TRBV20-1 to TRBJ2-5; D perhaps matches TRBD2 (5 bases). From germline, CDR1 is DFQATT and CDR2 SNEGSKA (reference sequence). V lost 3 bases and J 1 base, leaving 9 bases between the germline ends. The CDR3 length is 13 residues.